The 5 T cell receptor beta chains given below trace back to one sample, sequenced in a study of CD8 T cells in ankylosing spondylitis. TCRdb independently ran MiXCR on the 5' RACE reads; one entry per CDR3 protein. Of around 23,000 distinct CDR3 sequences listed, around 17% are singletons. The specimen sequenced was blood. The receptors were gathered from a male donor with ankylosing spondylitis or in good health (not recorded which).

This clonotype came up a few times. The chain is built from TRBV15 and TRBJ2-5; D is perhaps TRBD1 (6 bases). The CDR3 has 13 residues. Germline V gives CDR1 LNHNV, CDR2 YYDKDF (reference sequence). V gave up 8 bases and J gave up 4 bases, with 14 bases separating them. In nucleotides, the CDR3 is TGTGCCACCGGGGATCAGGGGCGAGAGACCCAGTACTTC. Protein: CATGDQGRETQYF. The full variable domain, in which reference TRBV15 and TRBJ2-5 provide the parts outside the CDR3, is DAMVIQNPRYQVTQFGKPVTLSCSQTLNHNVMYWYQQKSSQAPKLLFHYYDKDFNNEADTPDNFQSRRPNTSFCFLDIRSPGLGDTAMYLCATGDQGRETQYFGPGTRLLVL.

The sample holds many counts of this clonotype. V gene TRBV29-1 combines with J gene TRBJ2-7; D is unclear. Germline V gene sequence: CDR1 SQVTM, CDR2 ANQGSEA. This CDR3 region has 13 residues. Trimming left V 0 bases short and J 1 base short, with 7 bases between. The CDR3 sequence: CSVEDPKSYEQYF. The DNA of the CDR3 is TGCAGCGTTGAAGATCCCAAATCCTACGAGCAGTACTTC.

There are a few counts of this clonotype. CDR3 sequence reads: CAWRKGLAGSTDTQYF. CDR3 DNA: TGTGCCTGGAGAAAGGGACTAGCGGGAAGCACAGATACGCAGTATTTT. The chain couples TRBV30 to TRBJ2-3, with 13 bases identical to TRBD2. Unmatched junction bases numbered 3, after V lost 3 bases and J lost 0 bases. The CDR3 is 16 residues long. Looked up from germline, CDR1 is GTSNPN and CDR2 is SVGIG (reference sequence).

The rearrangement links TRBV12-3 or TRBV12-4 to TRBJ1-4; D remains unclear. CDR3 size: 14 residues. V lost 5 bases and J lost 6, with 13 bases in between. CDR3 in DNA: TGTGCCAGCAGTCCCCCCGGGGTGGATGAAAAACTGTTTTTT. Its protein is CASSPPGVDEKLFF.

The table lists this clonotype with many counts. J is TRBJ2-7 and V is TRBV3-1, with 14 bases identical to TRBD2. Germline-derived CDR1 and CDR2 are LGHDT and YNNKEL (reference sequence). Trimming removed 4 bases from V and 1 base from J; junction bases left unmatched: 6. There are 17 residues in the CDR3. The CDR3 reads CASSLGTSGSGSYEQYF. The CDR3 DNA reads TGTGCCAGCAGCCTCGGGACTAGCGGGAGTGGTTCCTACGAGCAGTACTTC.